This TCR beta chain was recorded in a study of blood T cells in healthy people across ages. Regarding the study as a whole: Any changes in expanded clonotypes were possibly confounded, as donor CMV status remained unknown. When one million T cells were used, diversity estimates were thought to be underestimates.

Primers used in a second PCR of roughly 6 to 11 cycles were a sample-barcoded 5' primer and a J-beta primer mix. A template-switch adaptor that had 12 random nucleotides put a tag on each cDNA molecule. TCRdb passed the 5' RACE reads through MiXCR, listing each CDR3 protein once. Seen here are 1.5 million to 2 million distinct CDR3 sequences, about 49% observed once, and the top ten hold approximately 2.1%. This CDR3 contains 14 residues. Germline V lookup: CDR1 SGHAT, CDR2 FQNNGV. The V end lost 5 bases, the J end lost 2 bases, and 13 bases lay between the germline ends. With respect to this clonotype: Its target is not known.

Sequenced: blood. The V and J genes are TRBV11-2 and TRBJ2-7; D remains unclear. The origin of this receptor is a woman aged 40 to 55 in good health. CDR3 bases: TGTGCCAGCAGCCCCCGGGTTGGCCCCTACGAGCAGTACTTC. Encoded protein: CASSPRVGPYEQYF.